This TCR beta chain was captured by sequencing in a study of T cell changes during pregnancy in multiple sclerosis (dated by TCRdb to between 2017 and 2020). At the level of the whole study: Changes in the T cell repertoire over the course of pregnancy were examined in this study in women with multiple sclerosis.

Libraries were prepared through the immunoSEQ multiplex PCR assay. This is the immuneACCESS table as TCRdb keeps it, with only in-frame sequences that have V and J called. A part of the clones is gone; compared with another copy, unresolved V genes explain less than half, and the rest is unexplained. Counted in this sample were approximately 30,000 clones; less than 95% of them appeared once. The ten top clones hold about 12% of the sample. Sequences LNHDA (CDR1) and SQIVND (CDR2) are obtained from the germline V gene (reference sequence). Compared with germline, V lacks 5 bases and J lacks 6 bases; bases without a gene match: 7. The CDR3 contains 14 residues, cysteine and phenylalanine counted. CDR3 DNA is the only sequence kept; it has 42 bases, read in frame from the first base. Remarks on this clone: The antigen this receptor binds is unknown. Nothing much larger sits one base from this clone, and base qualities are not available.

Sequenced here: CD8+ T cells from peripheral blood mononuclear cells, sampled in the first trimester of pregnancy. The V and J genes are TRBV19 and TRBJ2-7; a stretch of 10 junction bases matches TRBD2. The source is a female donor with multiple sclerosis, enrolled in a pregnancy study. The encoded CDR3 is CASSGASGSGEQYF. The base sequence is TGTGCCAGTAGTGGGGCTAGCGGGAGCGGCGAGCAGTACTTC.